These T cell receptor beta chains were read from a single sample in a study of T cells in Graves' hyperthyroidism and ophthalmopathy. One entry per CDR3 protein, called by TCRdb with MiXCR from the multiplex PCR reads. The sample includes 650,000 to 800,000 distinct CDR3 sequences, 45% of them seen just once. Material: peripheral blood or thyroid tissue (not recorded which). All receptors come from an adult man with Graves' disease, either hyperthyroidism or ophthalmopathy (not recorded which). CDR3s include the opening cysteine and the closing phenylalanine or tryptophan. D genes are given only for firm matches. Clone size is shown for a subset of rows, as once, few, many or a class of expanded clone.

NA,TRBV19,TRBD1,TRBJ1-5,TGTGCCAGTAGTATTCAACAGGGGGCAATGGGTCAGCCCCAGCATTTT,CASSIQQGAMGQPQHF
NA,TRBV4-1,TRBD2,TRBJ2-2,TGCGCCAGCAGCCAAGATGCCGGGACTAGCAGCGGGGAGCTGTTTTTT,CASSQDAGTSSGELFF
many,TRBV7-9,NA,TRBJ2-5,TGTGCCAGCAGCTTAGCGCAGTACCAAGAGACCCAGTACTTC,CASSLAQYQETQYF
many,TRBV29-1,TRBD1,TRBJ1-2,TGCAGCGGAGGAGGAGGGACAGATGGCTACACCTTC,CSGGGGTDGYTF
NA,TRBV5-1,NA,TRBJ1-1,TGCGCCAGCAGCTTGGTGGCCAGGGTGAGCACTGAAGCTTTCTTT,CASSLVARVSTEAFF
NA,TRBV7-8,NA,TRBJ1-5,TGCGCCAGCAGCCAAGCACAGGTTAATAGCAATCAGCCCCAGCATTTT,CASSQAQVNSNQPQHF
few,TRBV7-2,TRBD1,TRBJ1-6,TGTGCCAGCAGCTTCCGGGACAGGGGGCTGAATTCACCCCTCCACTTT,CASSFRDRGLNSPLHF
NA,TRBV7-9,TRBD2,TRBJ2-7,TGTGCCGTCGTACGGACTAGCGGGAGTTCCTACGAGCAGTACTTC,CAVVRTSGSSYEQYF
many,TRBV9,NA,TRBJ1-1,TGTGCCAGTTCCCGGGGGGGAGTGAACACTGAAGCTTTCTTT,CASSRGGVNTEAFF
NA,TRBV29-1,NA,TRBJ1-3,TGCAGCGTACGTGGGGGGCGGGACTCTGGAAACACCATATATTTT,CSVRGGRDSGNTIYF
NA,TRBV2,NA,TRBJ1-5,TGTGCCAGCACTGGGTTTTCTCAGCCCCAGCATTTT,CASTGFSQPQHF
NA,TRBV5-1,TRBD1,TRBJ2-2,TGCGCCAGCTTCCGGACAGGGTTGTCCGGGGAGCTGTTTTTT,CASFRTGLSGELFF
many,TRBV29-1,NA,TRBJ1-2,TGCAGCGTTGAAGAAGAAGGGGCGAGTGGCTACACCTTC,CSVEEEGASGYTF
NA,TRBV5-4,TRBD1,TRBJ2-5,TGTGCCAGCAGCGTTGAGGGACAGGGCCTTAAGACCCAGTACTTC,CASSVEGQGLKTQYF
many,TRBV7-8,TRBD1,TRBJ2-7,TGTGCCAGCAGCTTAGCCGGGACAGGGGGCTTACACGAGCAGTACTTC,CASSLAGTGGLHEQYF
NA,TRBV7-3,NA,TRBJ2-2,TGTGCCAGCAGCGAGCGGTTCACCGGGGAGCTGTTTTTT,CASSERFTGELFF
few,TRBV20-1,TRBD1,TRBJ1-1,TGCAGTGTCACGAAGGGAGCCAGGGGGCCTTTGAACACTGAAGCTTTCTTT,CSVTKGARGPLNTEAFF
few,TRBV3-1,NA,TRBJ2-2,TGTGCCAGCAGCCAAGGGGTAGGCGGGGAGCTGTTTTTT,CASSQGVGGELFF
few,TRBV20-1,TRBD2,TRBJ2-7,TGCAGTGCTAGAGATCTTCTAGCGGGAGTCGGCTACGAGCAGTACTTC,CSARDLLAGVGYEQYF
NA,TRBV7-2,NA,TRBJ2-3,TGTGCCAGCAGCTCCACATGGCCCACAGATACGCAGTATTTT,CASSSTWPTDTQYF
NA,TRBV10-3,NA,TRBJ2-2,TGTGCCATCAGTGCGACCGGGGAGCTGTTTTTT,CAISATGELFF
NA,TRBV2,NA,TRBJ2-2,TGTGCCAGCAACAGGGACGGTGTCACCGGGGAGCTGTTTTTT,CASNRDGVTGELFF
NA,TRBV7-3,NA,TRBJ1-2,TGTGCCAGCAGCCCGAGGACAAGACCTACTGCTAACTATGGCTACACCTTC,CASSPRTRPTANYGYTF
few,TRBV19,TRBD1,TRBJ1-2,TGTGCCAGTAGTATAGGTCAAACAGGGGGGACCTATGGCTACACCTTC,CASSIGQTGGTYGYTF
NA,TRBV19,TRBD1,TRBJ1-2,TGTGCCAGCTCACCAAAGGGGGCGAACTATGGCTACACCTTC,CASSPKGANYGYTF
NA,TRBV6-5,TRBD1,TRBJ1-4,TGTGCCAGCAGTTTAACCCAGGGGGCAAGTGAAAAACTGTTTTTT,CASSLTQGASEKLFF
NA,TRBV10-3,TRBD1,TRBJ1-2,TGTGCCATCAGGACAGGGGACAGGGGCTACACCTTC,CAIRTGDRGYTF
NA,TRBV11-1,NA,TRBJ2-7,TGTGCTCGAGGGGGATTCTACGAGCAGTACTTC,CARGGFYEQYF
NA,TRBV5-1,NA,TRBJ1-1,TGCGCCAGCAGCGATCAGACAGGTGGATACACTGAAGCTTTCTTT,CASSDQTGGYTEAFF
NA,TRBV10-3,TRBD1,TRBJ2-5,TGTGCCATCAGGGGGGTTGGACAGGGGAGAGGGGAGACCCAGTACTTC,CAIRGVGQGRGETQYF
NA,TRBV2,TRBD1,TRBJ1-5,TGTGCCAGCAGTACGGACAGGGGGCTAAATCAGCCCCAGCATTTT,CASSTDRGLNQPQHF
NA,TRBV10-3,NA,TRBJ2-7,TGTGCCAGCAGTCGGGGCAAACGTTTGTACGAGCAGTACTTC,CASSRGKRLYEQYF
few,TRBV7-9,NA,TRBJ2-5,TGTGCCAGCAGCTTCATGGTCACAGAACAAGAGACCCAGTACTTC,CASSFMVTEQETQYF
NA,TRBV7-8,NA,TRBJ2-7,TGTGCCAGCAGCTTAGAGGCGGGCTTTTACGAGCAGTACTTC,CASSLEAGFYEQYF
many,TRBV5-6,NA,TRBJ1-6,TGTGCCAGCAGCTTGGAGCACCGGAATTCACCCCTCCACTTT,CASSLEHRNSPLHF
NA,TRBV19,TRBD1,TRBJ1-5,TGTGCCAGTACCTCGGACAGGGTAGAGGGTAGCAATCAGCCCCAGCATTTT,CASTSDRVEGSNQPQHF
NA,TRBV20-1,TRBD1,TRBJ2-7,TGCAGTGCACCTGAGGGACAGGGCGCCTACGAGCAGTACTTC,CSAPEGQGAYEQYF
NA,TRBV7-9,NA,TRBJ2-7,TGTGCCAGCAGTCGTCCCCGCCTCAGGGAAAGCTCCTACGAGCAGTACTTC,CASSRPRLRESSYEQYF
few,TRBV7-8,TRBD2,TRBJ2-5,TGTGCCAGCAGCCCTGGACTAGCGGGGGTCAGGGAAGAGACCCAGTACTTC,CASSPGLAGVREETQYF
NA,TRBV7-6,NA,TRBJ2-2,TGTGCCAGCAGCCGACAGCTGAACACCGGGGAGCTGTTTTTT,CASSRQLNTGELFF
once,TRBV11-2,NA,TRBJ2-6,TGTGCCAGCAGCAGGGCCGGGGCCAACGTCCTGACTTTC,CASSRAGANVLTF
NA,TRBV5-1,NA,TRBJ1-4,TGCGCCAGCAGCTCCGCAGGGCCAACTAATGAAAAACTGTTTTTT,CASSSAGPTNEKLFF
NA,TRBV11-3,TRBD1,TRBJ1-1,TGTGCCAGCAGCCGGAGTGTGGGACAGGGGGACACTGAAGCTTTCTTT,CASSRSVGQGDTEAFF
NA,TRBV7-8,TRBD1,TRBJ2-2,TGTGCCAGCAGCTCACAGGACAGGGCCAACACCGGGGAGCTGTTTTTT,CASSSQDRANTGELFF
NA,TRBV20-1,NA,TRBJ2-7,TGCAGTGCTAGGAGTCCATCCTACGAGCAGTACTTC,CSARSPSYEQYF
NA,TRBV10-2,TRBD2,TRBJ2-7,TGCGCCAGCAGTGGCTTATCGGCGGGAGATTCCTACGAGCAGTACTTC,CASSGLSAGDSYEQYF
NA,TRBV20-1,TRBD1,TRBJ2-7,TGCAGTACAGGGACAGGGGGCGTCTCCTACGAGCAGTACTTC,CSTGTGGVSYEQYF
many,TRBV29-1,NA,TRBJ1-1,TGCAGCGTTGATAGGGACTCGCGTTCGAACACTGAAGCTTTCTTT,CSVDRDSRSNTEAFF
few,TRBV7-9,NA,TRBJ1-6,TGTGCCAGCAGCTTATTAAGGGCCTCCTATAATTCACCCCTCCACTTT,CASSLLRASYNSPLHF
NA,TRBV6-1,NA,TRBJ2-2,TGTACCAGCAGTGTTTTTGGAGGGCATGACACCGGGGAGCTGTTTTTT,CTSSVFGGHDTGELFF
NA,TRBV7-2,NA,TRBJ2-7,TGTGCCAGCAGACCCAACTCGGTCCCCATCGAGCAGTACTTC,CASRPNSVPIEQYF
few,TRBV5-4,NA,TRBJ1-3,TGTGCCAGCAGCTTGGAGGCGGCAGGTAGAAACACCATATATTTT,CASSLEAAGRNTIYF
NA,TRBV7-2,NA,TRBJ1-6,TGTGCCAGCAGCTTCACTTTGGACAGCGGATCACCCCTCCACTTT,CASSFTLDSGSPLHF
NA,TRBV24-1,NA,TRBJ2-1,TGTGCCACCAGTGACCCCGGGACTGCAGCCAATGAGCAGTTCTTC,CATSDPGTAANEQFF
NA,TRBV14,TRBD1,TRBJ2-7,TGTGCCAGCAGTCCCGGGACAGGGTCTGACGAGCAGTACTTC,CASSPGTGSDEQYF
NA,TRBV20-1,TRBD2,TRBJ2-7,TGCAGTGCTAGAGGGACTAGCGAGATCTACGAGCAGTACTTC,CSARGTSEIYEQYF
NA,TRBV20-1,TRBD2,TRBJ2-5,TGCAGTGCTTCCCGGGGGGGCTACGGAGAGACCCAGTACTTC,CSASRGGYGETQYF